The rows below give T cell receptor beta chains drawn from one sample of a study of identical twins. TCRdb called the 5' RACE reads again in MiXCR, with one record for every CDR3 protein. The sample holds 250,000 or so distinct CDR3 sequences, around 7.6% seen once. A further study also used this sample, focusing on yellow fever vaccine responses in identical twins.

The sample was CD8+ T cells sorted from blood. These receptors all come from a young woman in good health. Both conserved end residues are part of each CDR3. Clone size, where shown, is once, few, many, or a class for clones that have expanded.

v_gene,j_gene,len,abundance,CDR3aa
TRBV11-2,TRBJ2-2,13,many,CASGLAVTGELFF
TRBV25-1,TRBJ2-7,16,many,CASSEFAGMTTYEQYF
TRBV9,TRBJ1-2,16,-,CASRHGREEANYGYTF
TRBV5-6,TRBJ1-5,16,medium-sized,CASSYRQGYSNQPQHF
TRBV7-6,TRBJ2-2,16,-,CASSLWLAGNTGELFF
TRBV5-1,TRBJ2-7,15,few,CASSFSGLDYYEQYF
TRBV10-3,TRBJ2-7,14,-,CAISEREGPHEQYF
TRBV2,TRBJ1-2,13,few,CASRKRQDYGYTF
TRBV20-1,TRBJ2-4,16,-,CCARESGDRVQNIQYF
TRBV28,TRBJ2-3,16,many,CASSLYRGRGSDTQYF
TRBV28,TRBJ1-2,11,many,CASSPGYGYTF
TRBV2,TRBJ2-4,10,many,CASSGRTVLF
TRBV4-1,TRBJ1-5,15,few,CASSQDRPSNQPQHF
TRBV27,TRBJ2-7,15,few,CASSLSWTGSYEQYF
TRBV4-1,TRBJ2-5,14,few,CASSQEGLWETQYF
TRBV10-1,TRBJ2-7,16,many,CASSESSGRADNEQYF
TRBV5-1,TRBJ2-1,15,-,CASSLAPDRVLEQFF
TRBV10-3,TRBJ2-7,16,few,CAISEPGGTGGSEQYF
TRBV7-9,TRBJ2-2,15,many,CASSLATPNTGELFF
TRBV9,TRBJ2-1,13,few,CASSVPSNNEQFF
TRBV25-1,TRBJ2-1,14,-,CASSDRARGNEQFF
TRBV20-1,TRBJ1-1,16,few,CSARGTGDQWATEAFF
TRBV29-1,TRBJ1-1,12,few,CSVEGRFREAFF
TRBV3-1,TRBJ2-3,19,-,CASSQASFLAGGPTDTQYF
TRBV4-2,TRBJ2-3,15,-,CASSQDRSITDTQYF
TRBV6-5,TRBJ1-1,14,-,CASSYDRIGTEAFF
TRBV10-1,TRBJ2-1,16,-,CASSEVSKPPYNEQFF